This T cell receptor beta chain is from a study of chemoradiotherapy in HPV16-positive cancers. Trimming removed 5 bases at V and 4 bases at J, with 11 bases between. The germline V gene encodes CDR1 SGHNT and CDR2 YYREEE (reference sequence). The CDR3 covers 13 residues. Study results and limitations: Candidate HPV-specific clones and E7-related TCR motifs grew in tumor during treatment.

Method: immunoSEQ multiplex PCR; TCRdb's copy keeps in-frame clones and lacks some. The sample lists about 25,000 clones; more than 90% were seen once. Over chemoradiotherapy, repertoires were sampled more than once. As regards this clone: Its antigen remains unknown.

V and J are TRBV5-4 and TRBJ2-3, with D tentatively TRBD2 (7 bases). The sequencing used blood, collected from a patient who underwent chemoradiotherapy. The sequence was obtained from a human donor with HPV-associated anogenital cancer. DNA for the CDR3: TGTGCCAGCAGGGGGGAGGGGGCAGATACGCAGTATTTT. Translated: CASRGEGADTQYF.